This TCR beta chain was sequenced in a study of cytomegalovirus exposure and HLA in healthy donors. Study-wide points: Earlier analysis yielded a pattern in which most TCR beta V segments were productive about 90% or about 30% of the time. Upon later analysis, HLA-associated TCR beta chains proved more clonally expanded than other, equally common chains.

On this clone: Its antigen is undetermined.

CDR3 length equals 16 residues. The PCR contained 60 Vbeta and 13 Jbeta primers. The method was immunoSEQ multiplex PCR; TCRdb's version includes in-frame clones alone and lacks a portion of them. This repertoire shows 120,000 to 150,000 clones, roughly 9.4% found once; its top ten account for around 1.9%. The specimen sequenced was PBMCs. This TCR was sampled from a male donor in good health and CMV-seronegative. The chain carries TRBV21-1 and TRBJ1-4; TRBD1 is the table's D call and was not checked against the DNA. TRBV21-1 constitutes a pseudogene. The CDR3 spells CASSRSKGTGNEKLFF. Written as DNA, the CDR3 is TGTGCCAGCAGCCGCTCAAAGGGGACAGGGAATGAAAAACTGTTTTTT.